Presented here are 11 T cell receptor beta chains from one specimen sequenced in a study of blood T cell repertoires in COVID-19. Using immunoSEQ multiplex PCR, the repertoire was profiled, and TCRdb retains in-frame clones only, with some absent. The sample has about 320,000 clones, over 85% seen once. The sequenced sample consisted of PBMCs or T cells enriched from blood (not recorded which). These receptors were obtained from a man between 60 and 75 years old who had recovered from COVID-19.

This chain joins TRBV23-1 and TRBJ2-7, with 8 bases matching TRBD1. TRBV23-1 is an ORF for which the function is uncertain. V lost 6 bases, J lost 4 bases, and 14 bases stayed unmatched. The CDR3 totals 16 residues. The CDR3 coding sequence is TGCGCCAGCAGCCCAGAAAGGCAGGGGGCTACGTACGAGCAGTACTTC. Translating it yields CASSPERQGATYEQYF.

The chain joins TRBV5-1 to TRBJ2-5; 10 bases agree with TRBD2. This CDR3 is 17 amino acids long. V shed 0 bases, J shed 2 bases, and the junction held 7 bases outside the gene matches. Per germline, CDR1 SGHRS and CDR2 YFSETQ. CDR3 loop: CASSLAVLAGSQETQYF. The CDR3 DNA reads TGCGCCAGCAGCTTGGCTGTACTAGCGGGATCACAAGAGACCCAGTACTTC.

J is TRBJ1-6 and V is TRBV2, with TRBD1 as a possible D gene (5 bases). In germline, CDR1 is SNHLY, CDR2 FYNNEI. V was clipped by 3 bases and J by 10 bases, with 13 bases between them. The CDR3 spans 14 residues. The DNA of the CDR3 is TGTGCCAGCAGTGATCCACAGGCCCTCTCACCCCTCCACTTT. Translation gives CASSDPQALSPLHF.

This chain uses TRBV5-1 with TRBJ1-2; the match to TRBD1 covers 8 bases. Looked up from germline, CDR1 is SGHRS and CDR2 is YFSETQ. The CDR3 has 16 amino acids. V was pared by 4 bases and J by 6 bases, with 14 bases of the junction left unmatched. CDR3 bases: TGCGCCAGCAGCGGCGGACAGGGAAGGCCGATGCATGGCTACACCTTC. It specifies CASSGGQGRPMHGYTF.

The chain recombines TRBV7-2 with TRBJ1-6; 8 positions agree with TRBD1. V lost 5 bases and J lost 8; bases outside the gene matches: 8. There are 15 residues in the CDR3. Germline CDR1 reads SGHTA; CDR2 reads FQGNSA. CDR3 amino acids: CASSPRTGLDSPLHF. The CDR3 region has the DNA TGTGCCAGCAGCCCGAGGACAGGGTTAGATTCACCCCTCCACTTT.

J is TRBJ1-5 and V is TRBV7-2, with TRBD1 as a possible D gene (5 bases). Germline V gene lookup returns CDR1 SGHTA and CDR2 FQGNSA. CDR3 size: 16 residues. Between the trimmed V and J ends, which lost 5 bases and 0 bases, there was a span of 14 bases. CDR3 in amino acids: CASSPDGDYSNQPQHF. Written as DNA, the CDR3 is TGTGCCAGCAGCCCGGACGGGGACTATAGCAATCAGCCCCAGCATTTT.

This clone appeared a single time. The chain carries TRBV6-5 and TRBJ2-7; 8 nucleotides align to TRBD2. The CDR3 consists of 13 residues. J lost 6 bases, V lost 8 bases, and 9 bases had no gene match. Germline CDR1 MNHEY, CDR2 SVGAGI. This CDR3 reads CASLASGFSEQYF. The CDR3 coding sequence is TGTGCCAGCCTAGCTAGCGGGTTCTCCGAGCAGTACTTC.

J is TRBJ1-5 and V is TRBV27, with no clear D. Germline V gene lookup returns CDR1 MNHEY and CDR2 SMNVEV (reference sequence). The V end lost 1 base, the J end lost 6 bases, and 13 bases lay between the germline ends. The CDR3 sequence is 15 residues long. CDR3 bases: TGTGCCAGCAGTTTATTGGGCGTAGGAGGTCAGCCCCAGCATTTT. This gives the protein CASSLLGVGGQPQHF.

This clone has a handful of counts. The rearrangement joins TRBV5-6 to TRBJ2-3; 8 nucleotides agree with TRBD1. Germline V gene data show CDR1 as SGHDT and CDR2 as YYEEEE. V lost 4 bases, J lost 2 bases, and 6 bases stayed unmatched. The CDR3 is 15 amino acids. The CDR3 loop reads CASSGDRGATDTQYF. DNA for the CDR3: TGTGCCAGCAGCGGCGACAGGGGCGCCACAGATACGCAGTATTTT.

The chain is built from TRBV7-8 and TRBJ2-7; 7 positions agree with TRBD2. The junction had 8 bases not matched to a gene; V was cut back by 7 bases and J by 2 bases. The germline CDR1 and CDR2 sequences are SGHVS and FQNEAQ. This CDR3 is built from 14 residues. This CDR3 is CASTLLGGTYEQYF. As DNA, the CDR3 is TGTGCCAGCACCCTCTTGGGGGGGACCTACGAGCAGTACTTC.

The chain links TRBV12-2 to TRBJ1-5; TRBD1 is taken as the D call from the table, unchecked against the DNA. TRBV12-2 is noted as a pseudogene. The CDR3 runs 15 residues. The CDR3 nucleotides are TGTGCAAGTCGCTTAGCCAGGGGCAGCGATCAGCCCCAGCATTTT. Protein product: CASRLARGSDQPQHF.